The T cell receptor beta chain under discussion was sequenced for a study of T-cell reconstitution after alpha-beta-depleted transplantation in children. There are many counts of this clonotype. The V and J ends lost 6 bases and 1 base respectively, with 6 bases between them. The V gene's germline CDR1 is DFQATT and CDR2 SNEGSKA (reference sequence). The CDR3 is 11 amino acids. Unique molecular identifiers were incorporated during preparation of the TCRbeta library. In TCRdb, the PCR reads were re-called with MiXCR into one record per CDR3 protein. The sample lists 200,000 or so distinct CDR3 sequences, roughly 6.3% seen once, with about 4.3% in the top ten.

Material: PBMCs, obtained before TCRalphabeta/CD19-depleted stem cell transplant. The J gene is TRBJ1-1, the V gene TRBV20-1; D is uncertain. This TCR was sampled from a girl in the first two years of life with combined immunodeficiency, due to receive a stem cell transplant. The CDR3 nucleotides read TGCAGTGCGAGACAGAACACTGAAGCTTTCTTT. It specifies CSARQNTEAFF.